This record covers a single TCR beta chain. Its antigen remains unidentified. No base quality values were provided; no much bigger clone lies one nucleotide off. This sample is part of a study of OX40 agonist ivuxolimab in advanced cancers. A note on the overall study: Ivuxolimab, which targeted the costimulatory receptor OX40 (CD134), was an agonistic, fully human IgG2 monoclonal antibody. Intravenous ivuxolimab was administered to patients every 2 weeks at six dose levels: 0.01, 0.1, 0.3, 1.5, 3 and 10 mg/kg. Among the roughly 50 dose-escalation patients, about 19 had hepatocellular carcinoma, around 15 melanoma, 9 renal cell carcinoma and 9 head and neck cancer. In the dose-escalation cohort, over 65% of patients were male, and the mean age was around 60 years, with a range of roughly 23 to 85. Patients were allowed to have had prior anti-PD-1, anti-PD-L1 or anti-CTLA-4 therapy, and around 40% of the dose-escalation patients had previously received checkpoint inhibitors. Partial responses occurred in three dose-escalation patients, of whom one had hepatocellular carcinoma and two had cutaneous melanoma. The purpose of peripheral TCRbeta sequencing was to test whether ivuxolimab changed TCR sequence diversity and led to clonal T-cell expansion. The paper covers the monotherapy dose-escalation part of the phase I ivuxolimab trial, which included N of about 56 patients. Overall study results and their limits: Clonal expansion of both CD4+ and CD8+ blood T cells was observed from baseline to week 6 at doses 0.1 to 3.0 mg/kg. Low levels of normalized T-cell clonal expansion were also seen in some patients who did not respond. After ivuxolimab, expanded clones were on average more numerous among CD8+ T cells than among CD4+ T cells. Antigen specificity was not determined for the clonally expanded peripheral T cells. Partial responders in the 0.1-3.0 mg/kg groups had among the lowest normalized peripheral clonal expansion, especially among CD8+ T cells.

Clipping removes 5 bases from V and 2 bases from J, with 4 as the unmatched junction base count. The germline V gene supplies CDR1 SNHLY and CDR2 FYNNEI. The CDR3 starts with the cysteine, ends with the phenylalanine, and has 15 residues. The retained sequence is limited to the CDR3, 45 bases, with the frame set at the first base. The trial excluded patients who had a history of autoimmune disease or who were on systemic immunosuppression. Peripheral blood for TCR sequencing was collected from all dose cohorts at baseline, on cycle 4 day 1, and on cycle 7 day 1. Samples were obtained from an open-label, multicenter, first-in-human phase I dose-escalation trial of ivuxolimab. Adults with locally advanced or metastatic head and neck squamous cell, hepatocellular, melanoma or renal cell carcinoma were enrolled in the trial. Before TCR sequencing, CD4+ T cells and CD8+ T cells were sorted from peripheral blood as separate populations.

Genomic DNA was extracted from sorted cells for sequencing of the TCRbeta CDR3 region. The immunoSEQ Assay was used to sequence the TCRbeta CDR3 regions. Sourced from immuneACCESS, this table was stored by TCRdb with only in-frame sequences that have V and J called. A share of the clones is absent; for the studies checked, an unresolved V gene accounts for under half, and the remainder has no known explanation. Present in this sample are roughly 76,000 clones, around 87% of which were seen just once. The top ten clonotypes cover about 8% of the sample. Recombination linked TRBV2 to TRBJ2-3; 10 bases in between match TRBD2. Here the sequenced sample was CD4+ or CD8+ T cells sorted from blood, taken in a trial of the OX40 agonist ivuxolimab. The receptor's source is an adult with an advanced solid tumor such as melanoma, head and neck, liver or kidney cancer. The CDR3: CASSPGLADTDTQYF. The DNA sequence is TGTGCCAGCAGTCCCGGACTAGCGGACACAGATACGCAGTATTTT.